The clone carrying this T cell receptor (beta chain) was seen repeatedly, ten times or more. This sample was included in a study of neurological immune-mediated disorders. Per germline, CDR1 MNHEY and CDR2 SMNVEV (reference sequence). Trimming cost V 3 bases and J 9 bases, with 9 bases left between them. This CDR3 comprises 13 residues. The cDNA was generated by 5'RACE with 10-nucleotide random UMIs. In each sequencing run, over 170 million TCR-beta sequences were generated from 15-18 subjects. One entry per CDR3 protein results from TCRdb running MiXCR on the 5' RACE reads. Among about 55,000 distinct CDR3 sequences listed, 4.2% were seen once.

Sequencing used PBMCs. The source of this sequence is a man aged 50 or older with multiple sclerosis. The chain has TRBV27 and TRBJ1-6; D gene uncertain. Here the CDR3 DNA reads TGTGCCAGCAGTTTTGGAGGGAGTTCACCCCTCCACTTT. This translates into CASSFGGSSPLHF.